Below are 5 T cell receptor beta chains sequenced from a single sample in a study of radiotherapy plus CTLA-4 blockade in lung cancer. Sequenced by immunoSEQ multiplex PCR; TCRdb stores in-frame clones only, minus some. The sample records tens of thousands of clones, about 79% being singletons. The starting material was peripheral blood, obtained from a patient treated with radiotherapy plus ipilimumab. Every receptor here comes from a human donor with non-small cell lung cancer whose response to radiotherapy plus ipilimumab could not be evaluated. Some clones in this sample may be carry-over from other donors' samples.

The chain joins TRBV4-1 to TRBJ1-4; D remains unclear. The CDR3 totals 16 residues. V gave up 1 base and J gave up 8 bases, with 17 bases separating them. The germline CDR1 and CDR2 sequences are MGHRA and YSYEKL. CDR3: CASSQGRAEGVEKLFF. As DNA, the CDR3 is TGCGCCAGCAGCCAAGGTCGGGCAGAGGGAGTGGAAAAACTGTTTTTT.

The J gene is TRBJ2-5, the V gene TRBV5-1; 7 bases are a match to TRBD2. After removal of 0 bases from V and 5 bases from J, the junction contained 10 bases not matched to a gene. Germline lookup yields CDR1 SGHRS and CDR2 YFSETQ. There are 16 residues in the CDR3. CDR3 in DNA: TGCGCCAGCAGCTTGGCTAGCGGTCACCCAGCCGAGACCCAGTACTTC. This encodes CASSLASGHPAETQYF.

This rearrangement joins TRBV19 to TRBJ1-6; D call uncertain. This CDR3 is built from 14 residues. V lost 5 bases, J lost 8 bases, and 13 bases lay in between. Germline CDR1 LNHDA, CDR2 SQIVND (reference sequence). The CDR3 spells CASSPDGLDSPLHF. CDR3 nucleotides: TGTGCCAGTAGTCCTGACGGGTTAGATTCACCCCTCCACTTT.

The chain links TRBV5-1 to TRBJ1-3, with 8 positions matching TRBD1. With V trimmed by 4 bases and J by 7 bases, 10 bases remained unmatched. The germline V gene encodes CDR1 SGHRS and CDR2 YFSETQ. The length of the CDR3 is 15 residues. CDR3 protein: CASSGDRGFANTIYF. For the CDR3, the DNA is TGCGCCAGCAGCGGAGACAGGGGTTTTGCGAACACCATATATTTT.

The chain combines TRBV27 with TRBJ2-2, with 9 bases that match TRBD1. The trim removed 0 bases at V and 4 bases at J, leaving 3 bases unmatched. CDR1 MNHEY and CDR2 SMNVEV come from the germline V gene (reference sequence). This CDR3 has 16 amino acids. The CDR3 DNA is TGTGCCAGCAGTTTATCGTGGGACAGGGTCACCGGGGAGCTGTTTTTT. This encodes CASSLSWDRVTGELFF.